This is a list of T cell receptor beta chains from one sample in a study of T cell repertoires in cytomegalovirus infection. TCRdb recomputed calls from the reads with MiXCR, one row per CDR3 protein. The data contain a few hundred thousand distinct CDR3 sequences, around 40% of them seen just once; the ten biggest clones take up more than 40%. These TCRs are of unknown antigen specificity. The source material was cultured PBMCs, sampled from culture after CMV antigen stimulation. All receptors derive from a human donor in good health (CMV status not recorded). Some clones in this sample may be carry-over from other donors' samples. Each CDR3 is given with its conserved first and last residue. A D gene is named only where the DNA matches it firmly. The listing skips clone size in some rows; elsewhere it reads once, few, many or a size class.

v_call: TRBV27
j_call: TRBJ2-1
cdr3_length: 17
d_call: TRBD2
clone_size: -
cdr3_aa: CASTIGTSGGIMGEQFF
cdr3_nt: TGTGCCAGCACCATCGGGACTAGCGGGGGGATAATGGGTGAGCAGTTCTTC

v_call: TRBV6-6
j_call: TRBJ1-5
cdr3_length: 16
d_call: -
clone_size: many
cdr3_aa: CASSYGETLQDQPQHF
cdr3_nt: TGTGCCAGCAGTTACGGAGAGACCCTCCAGGACCAGCCCCAGCATTTT

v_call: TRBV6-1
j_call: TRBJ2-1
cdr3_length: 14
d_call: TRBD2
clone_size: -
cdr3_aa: CASSQAGGRDEQFF
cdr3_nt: TGTGCCAGCAGTCAGGCGGGGGGTCGCGATGAGCAGTTCTTC

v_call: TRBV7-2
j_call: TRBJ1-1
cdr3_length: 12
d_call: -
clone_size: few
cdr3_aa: CASSLVGAEAFF
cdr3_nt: TGTGCCAGCAGCTTAGTTGGGGCTGAAGCTTTCTTT

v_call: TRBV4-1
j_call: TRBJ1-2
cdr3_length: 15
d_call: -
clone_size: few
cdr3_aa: CASSPLPTANYGYTF
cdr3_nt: TGCGCCAGCAGCCCCCTCCCGACAGCTAACTATGGCTACACCTTC

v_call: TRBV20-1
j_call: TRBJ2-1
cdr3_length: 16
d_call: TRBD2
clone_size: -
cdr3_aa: CSARDPSGSNFNEQFF
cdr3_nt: TGCAGTGCTAGAGACCCTAGCGGGAGTAACTTTAATGAGCAGTTCTTC

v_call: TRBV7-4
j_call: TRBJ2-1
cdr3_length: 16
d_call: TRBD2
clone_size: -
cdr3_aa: CASSLAWGTSGRGQFF
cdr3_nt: TGTGCCAGCAGCTTAGCGTGGGGGACTAGCGGGAGAGGGCAGTTCTTC

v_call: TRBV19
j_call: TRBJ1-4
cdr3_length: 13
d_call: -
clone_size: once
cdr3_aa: CASTGLDLEKLFF
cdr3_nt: TGTGCCAGTACGGGGCTAGACCTTGAAAAACTGTTTTTT

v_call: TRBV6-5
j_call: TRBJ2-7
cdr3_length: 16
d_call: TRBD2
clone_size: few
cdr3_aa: CASSYSVLAPGYEQYF
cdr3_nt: TGTGCCAGCAGTTACTCGGTACTAGCGCCGGGCTACGAGCAGTACTTC

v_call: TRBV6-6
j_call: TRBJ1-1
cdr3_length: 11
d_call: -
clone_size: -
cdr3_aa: CASRDNTEAFF
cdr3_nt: TGTGCCAGCAGGGACAACACTGAAGCTTTCTTT

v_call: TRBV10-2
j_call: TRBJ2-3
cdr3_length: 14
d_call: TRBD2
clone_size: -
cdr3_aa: CASTPSGRKDTQYF
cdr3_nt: TGCGCCAGCACTCCTAGCGGGAGAAAAGATACGCAGTATTTT

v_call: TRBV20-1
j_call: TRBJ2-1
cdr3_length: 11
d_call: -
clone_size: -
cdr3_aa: CSARVVNEQFF
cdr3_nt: TGCAGTGCTAGAGTGGTCAATGAGCAGTTCTTC

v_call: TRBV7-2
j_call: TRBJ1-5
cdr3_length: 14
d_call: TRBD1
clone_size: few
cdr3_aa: CASSFDRGHQPQHF
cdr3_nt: TGTGCCAGCAGCTTCGACAGGGGGCATCAGCCCCAGCATTTT

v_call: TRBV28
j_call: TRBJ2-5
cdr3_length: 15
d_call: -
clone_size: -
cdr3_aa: CASSFEGGRRETQYF
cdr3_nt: TGTGCCAGCAGTTTTGAGGGAGGACGAAGGGAGACCCAGTACTTC

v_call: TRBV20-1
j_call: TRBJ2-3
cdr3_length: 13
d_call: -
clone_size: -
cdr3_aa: CSARDLPGDTQYF
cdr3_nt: TGCAGTGCTAGGGACCTTCCAGGGGATACGCAGTATTTT

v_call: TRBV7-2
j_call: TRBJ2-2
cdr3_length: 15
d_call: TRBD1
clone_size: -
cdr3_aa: CASRLDRVNTGELFF
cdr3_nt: TGTGCCAGCAGACTAGACAGGGTGAACACCGGGGAGCTGTTTTTT

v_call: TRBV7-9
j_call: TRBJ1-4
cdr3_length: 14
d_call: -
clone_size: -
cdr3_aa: CASSLEALNEKLFF
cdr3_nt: TGTGCCAGCAGCTTAGAGGCACTGAATGAAAAACTGTTTTTT

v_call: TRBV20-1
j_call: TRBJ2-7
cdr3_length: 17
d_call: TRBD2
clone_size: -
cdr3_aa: CSASELAGPIFVHEQYF
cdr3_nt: TGCAGTGCTAGCGAGCTAGCGGGACCCATCTTCGTCCACGAGCAGTACTTC

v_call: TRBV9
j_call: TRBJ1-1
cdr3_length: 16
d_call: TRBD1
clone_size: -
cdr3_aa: CASSFGTGLRNTEAFF
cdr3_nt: TGTGCCAGCAGCTTTGGGACAGGGCTTAGGAACACTGAAGCTTTCTTT

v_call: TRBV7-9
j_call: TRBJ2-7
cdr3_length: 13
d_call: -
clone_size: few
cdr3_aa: CASSLDEGNEQYF
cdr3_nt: TGTGCCAGCAGCTTAGACGAGGGCAACGAGCAGTACTTC

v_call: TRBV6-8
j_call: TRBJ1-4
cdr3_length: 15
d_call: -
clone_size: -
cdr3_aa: CASSHSFGSNEKLFF
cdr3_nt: TGTGCCAGCAGTCACTCCTTTGGCAGTAATGAAAAACTGTTTTTT

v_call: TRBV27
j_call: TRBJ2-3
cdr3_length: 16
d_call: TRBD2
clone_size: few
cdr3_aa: CASSLLGAGATDTQYF
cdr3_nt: TGTGCCAGCAGTCTCCTGGGAGCGGGGGCCACAGATACGCAGTATTTT

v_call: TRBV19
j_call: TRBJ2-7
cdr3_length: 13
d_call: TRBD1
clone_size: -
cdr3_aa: CASSTGQLYEQYF
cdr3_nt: TGTGCCAGTAGTACGGGACAGCTCTACGAGCAGTACTTC

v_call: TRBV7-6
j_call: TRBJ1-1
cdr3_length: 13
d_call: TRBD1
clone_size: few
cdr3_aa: CASSLTGPTEAFF
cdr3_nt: TGTGCCAGCAGCTTGACAGGGCCCACTGAAGCTTTCTTT

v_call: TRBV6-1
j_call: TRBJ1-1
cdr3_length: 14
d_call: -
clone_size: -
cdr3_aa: CASSEQGIWTEAFF
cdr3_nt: TGTGCCAGCAGTGAACAGGGGATTTGGACTGAAGCTTTCTTT

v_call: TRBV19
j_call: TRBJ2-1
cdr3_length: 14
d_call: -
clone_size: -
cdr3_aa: CASSIDRSYNEQFF
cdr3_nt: TGTGCCAGTAGTATAGATAGGAGCTACAATGAGCAGTTCTTC

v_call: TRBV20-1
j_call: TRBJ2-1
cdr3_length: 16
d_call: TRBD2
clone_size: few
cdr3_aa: CSALGFGLAGSNEQFF
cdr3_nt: TGCAGTGCCCTAGGATTTGGACTAGCGGGATCCAATGAGCAGTTCTTC

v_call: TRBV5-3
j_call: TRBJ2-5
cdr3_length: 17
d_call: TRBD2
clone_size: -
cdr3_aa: CASSLGGVELLQETQYF
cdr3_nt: TGTGCCAGCAGCTTGGGAGGGGTCGAGCTCCTTCAAGAGACCCAGTACTTC

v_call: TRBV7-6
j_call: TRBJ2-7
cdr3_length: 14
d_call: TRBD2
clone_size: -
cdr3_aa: CASSSPGGLSEQYF
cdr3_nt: TGTGCCAGCAGTTCACCGGGGGGGCTCAGTGAGCAGTACTTC

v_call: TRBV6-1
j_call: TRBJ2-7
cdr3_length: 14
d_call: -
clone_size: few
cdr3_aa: CASSEGTPTYEQYF
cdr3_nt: TGTGCCAGCAGTGAAGGGACACCTACCTACGAGCAGTACTTC

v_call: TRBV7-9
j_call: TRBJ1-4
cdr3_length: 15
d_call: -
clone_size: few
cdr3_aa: CASRLGRQTNEKLFF
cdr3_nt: TGTGCCAGCAGACTAGGAAGGCAGACTAATGAAAAACTGTTTTTT

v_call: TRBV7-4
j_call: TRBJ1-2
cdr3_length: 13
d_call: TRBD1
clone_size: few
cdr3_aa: CASSLGQGDGYTF
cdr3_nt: TGTGCCAGCAGCTTAGGACAGGGTGATGGCTACACCTTC

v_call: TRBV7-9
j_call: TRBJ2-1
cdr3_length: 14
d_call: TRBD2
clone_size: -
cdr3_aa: CASSLMSGGNEQFF
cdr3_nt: TGTGCCAGCAGCTTAATGTCGGGGGGGAATGAGCAGTTCTTC

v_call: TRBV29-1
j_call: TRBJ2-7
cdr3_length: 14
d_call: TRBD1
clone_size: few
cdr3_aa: CSVEEGTETYEQYF
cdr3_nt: TGCAGCGTTGAAGAGGGGACAGAGACCTACGAGCAGTACTTC

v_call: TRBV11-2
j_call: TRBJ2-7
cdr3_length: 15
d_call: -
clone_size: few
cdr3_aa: CASSLVAGMDYEQYF
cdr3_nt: TGTGCCAGCAGCTTAGTTGCAGGGATGGACTACGAGCAGTACTTC

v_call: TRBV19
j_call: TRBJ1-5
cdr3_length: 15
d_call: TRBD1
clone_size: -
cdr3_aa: CASRAGTAGNKPQHF
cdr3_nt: TGTGCCAGTAGAGCCGGGACAGCAGGAAATAAGCCCCAGCATTTT